These 32 T cell receptor beta chains share one sample of origin, sequenced in a study of blood T cell repertoires in COVID-19. The repertoire was sequenced with immunoSEQ multiplex PCR; TCRdb's copy has only in-frame clones and lacks some. The repertoire consists of 70,000 to 100,000 clones, with 86% occurring once and the leading ten covering around 1.3%. The sample consisted of peripheral blood. Source of these receptors: an elderly man with active or convalescent COVID-19.

The chain has TRBV30 and TRBJ1-4; D ambiguous. Trimming pared 4 bases from V and 7 bases from J, leaving 22 bases between. The germline gives CDR1 GTSNPN, CDR2 SVGIG (reference sequence). This CDR3 comprises 16 residues. This CDR3 reads CAWTPGTLTPGEKLFF. CDR3 DNA: TGTGCCTGGACACCGGGAACCCTAACCCCTGGTGAAAAACTGTTTTTT.

The genes are TRBV9 and TRBJ2-2, with 9 bases identical to TRBD2. This CDR3 is built from 16 residues. CDR1 is SGDLS, CDR2 YYNGEE, per germline. V trimming: 3 bases; J trimming: 6 bases; junction bases outside the gene matches: 9. The CDR3 here is CASSATGLASAGELFF. The DNA for the CDR3 is TGTGCCAGCAGCGCCACGGGACTAGCTTCCGCCGGGGAGCTGTTTTTT.

The chain combines TRBV6-5 with TRBJ1-5; tentative D call: TRBD1 (5 bases). Germline V gene sequence: CDR1 MNHEY, CDR2 SVGAGI. This CDR3 has 13 amino acids. Trimming cost V 0 bases and J 8 bases, with 8 bases left between them. CDR3 bases: TGTGCCAGCAGTTACTCGGGGCGCGAGCCCCAGCATTTT. Amino acid sequence: CASSYSGREPQHF.

This chain uses TRBV10-3 with TRBJ2-1, with TRBD2 identical over 14 bases. The CDR3 covers 15 residues. Germline V lookup: CDR1 ENHRY, CDR2 SYGVKD. V was clipped by 3 bases and J by 9 bases; unmatched bases: 4. The CDR3 region is CAISDGLAGGAEQFF. CDR3 in DNA: TGTGCCATCAGTGACGGACTAGCGGGAGGCGCTGAGCAGTTCTTC.

This chain joins TRBV5-1 and TRBJ2-5; tentative D call: TRBD1 (7 bases). The CDR3 runs to 14 residues. V was pared by 4 bases and J by 4 bases, with 14 bases between. In germline, CDR1 is SGHRS, CDR2 YFSETQ. The CDR3 reads CASSGRQGGETQYF. CDR3 nucleotides: TGCGCCAGCAGCGGACGACAGGGAGGAGAGACCCAGTACTTC.

The rearrangement uses TRBV15 and TRBJ1-1; 9 nucleotides agree with TRBD1. The CDR3 is 15 residues long. The V segment lost 3 bases and the J segment 4 bases; nucleotides outside the gene matches: 6. Germline assignment: CDR1 LNHNV and CDR2 YYDKDF (reference sequence). Here the CDR3 DNA reads TGTGCCACCAGCAGGGGTGGGACAGGGTCCACTGAAGCTTTCTTT. It translates to CATSRGGTGSTEAFF.

For the CDR3, the DNA is TGTGCCAGCAGCTTTACGGGAGACACAGATACGCAGTATTTT. Its translation: CASSFTGDTDTQYF. The V gene is TRBV11-2, the J gene TRBJ2-3; perhaps TRBD2 as D (6 bases). From germline, CDR1 is SGHAT and CDR2 FQNNGV. There are 14 residues in the CDR3. V shed 3 bases and J shed 2 bases, with 9 bases lying between them.

The V and J genes are TRBV9 and TRBJ1-1; TRBD1 agrees at 9 bases. The V gene end was trimmed by 4 bases and the J gene end by 1 base; junction bases not matched to a gene: 5. The CDR3 runs 15 residues. Germline V lookup: CDR1 SGDLS, CDR2 YYNGEE. The CDR3 sequence is CASSLSQGANTEAFF. The CDR3, as DNA: TGTGCCAGCAGCCTTTCACAGGGGGCGAACACTGAAGCTTTCTTT.

The V call is TRBV6-6, the J call TRBJ2-1; D is possibly TRBD1 (6 bases). The CDR3 runs 14 residues. V was clipped by 2 bases and J by 5 bases, with 10 bases between them. The germline V gene has CDR1 MNHNY and CDR2 SVGAGI (reference sequence). The CDR3 reads CASSYLRQDNEQFF. In DNA form, the CDR3 reads TGTGCCAGCAGTTACCTCCGACAGGACAATGAGCAGTTCTTC.

This rearrangement joins TRBV10-3 to TRBJ2-1; TRBD2 matches at 11 bases. Germline V gene sequence: CDR1 ENHRY, CDR2 SYGVKD. Trimming took 4 bases from V and 7 from J; bases not matched to a gene: 12. The CDR3 has 17 residues. The CDR3 spells CAISGEGSGRALNEQFF. DNA of the CDR3: TGTGCCATCAGTGGAGAGGGTAGCGGGAGGGCCCTGAATGAGCAGTTCTTC.

V usage is TRBV10-3 and J usage is TRBJ1-1, with no clear D. The CDR3 is made up of 15 amino acids. Trimming cost V 0 bases and J 4 bases, with 12 bases left between them. CDR1 is ENHRY and CDR2 is SYGVKD in the germline V gene. The chain's CDR3 is CAISESEGDGTEAFF. CDR3 coding DNA: TGTGCCATCAGTGAGTCGGAAGGAGACGGCACTGAAGCTTTCTTT.

The chain couples TRBV5-5 to TRBJ1-2; 9 bases align to TRBD1. The CDR3 totals 19 residues. V shed 0 bases, J shed 0 bases, and the junction held 12 bases outside the gene matches. From germline, CDR1 is SGHKS and CDR2 YYEKEE (reference sequence). The DNA of the CDR3 is TGTGCCAGCAGCTTGGTTACCGGACAGGGGCCTTTAGCTAACTATGGCTACACCTTC. This gives the protein CASSLVTGQGPLANYGYTF.

This clone was detected once. The rearrangement uses TRBV11-2 and TRBJ2-5; TRBD2 aligns across 8 bases. The CDR3 is 15 residues long. V shed 1 base, J shed 4 bases, and the junction held 5 bases outside the gene matches. CDR1 is SGHAT, CDR2 FQNNGV, per germline. DNA for the CDR3: TGTGCCAGCAGCTTAGCCACCCTAGCGGGAGAGACCCAGTACTTC. Translation gives CASSLATLAGETQYF.

The rearrangement joins TRBV4-3 to TRBJ1-6; unclear D gene. The CDR3 length is 12 residues. V was trimmed by 4 bases and J by 7 bases, leaving 5 bases between them. From germline, CDR1 is LGHNA and CDR2 YSLEER. CDR3 DNA sequence: TGCGCCAGCAGCCTTCTGAATTCACCCCTCCACTTT. Translating gives CASSLLNSPLHF.

The rearrangement links TRBV4-1 to TRBJ2-3; 10 bases are shared with TRBD2. The V gene's germline CDR1 is MGHRA and CDR2 YSYEKL. The CDR3 contains 18 residues. The J segment lost 0 bases and the V segment lost 0 bases, leaving 6 bases of the junction unmatched. The CDR3 nucleotides are TGCGCCAGCAGCCAAGATCGGGAAGCGGGAGGGAGCACAGATACGCAGTATTTT. The encoded protein is CASSQDREAGGSTDTQYF.

The J gene is TRBJ1-5, the V gene TRBV6-5; no clear D. Between the trimmed V and J ends, which lost 2 bases and 4 bases, there was a span of 6 bases. There are 13 residues in the CDR3. From germline, CDR1 is MNHEY and CDR2 SVGAGI. The CDR3 here is CASSYLKNQPQHF. CDR3 in DNA: TGTGCCAGCAGTTACCTAAAAAATCAGCCCCAGCATTTT.

This sequence joins TRBV4-3 and TRBJ1-2; D gene unclear. The CDR3 is 16 amino acids. V was shortened by 0 bases and J by 3 bases, with 14 bases between the two germline ends. Germline CDR1 is LGHNA and CDR2 is YSLEER. CDR3 in amino acids: CASSQDRRGDYYGYTF. CDR3 sequence (DNA): TGCGCCAGCAGCCAAGATCGACGCGGGGATTACTATGGCTACACCTTC.

This chain joins TRBV4-3 and TRBJ2-3; TRBD2 aligns across 7 bases. Germline trimming cut 0 bases from V and 1 base from J; bases unmatched to any gene: 7. The CDR3 extends over 17 amino acids. Germline V gene sequence: CDR1 LGHNA, CDR2 YSLEER. This chain's CDR3 is CASSQDWGRARTDTQYF. CDR3 bases: TGCGCCAGCAGCCAAGACTGGGGGAGGGCGCGCACAGATACGCAGTATTTT.

The table lists this clone with a few counts. V is TRBV27 and J is TRBJ2-1; unclear D gene. Trimming removed 5 bases from V and 0 bases from J, with 11 bases in between. The CDR3 is 15 residues long. Germline V gives CDR1 MNHEY, CDR2 SMNVEV (reference sequence). This CDR3 reads CASSPRRDSYNEQFF. The CDR3 nucleotides are TGTGCCAGCAGTCCCCGCCGCGACTCCTACAATGAGCAGTTCTTC.

J is TRBJ2-7 and V is TRBV30, with D possibly matching TRBD1 (8 bases). The CDR3 spans 14 residues. The germline gives CDR1 GTSNPN, CDR2 SVGIG (reference sequence). The V and J ends lost 0 bases and 9 bases respectively, with 18 bases between them. CDR3 in DNA: TGTGCCTGGAGTGTCATGGCAGGGGGCGGGGGGCAGTACTTC. Residues: CAWSVMAGGGGQYF.

The chain links TRBV7-9 to TRBJ2-7, with D perhaps TRBD1 (5 bases). Germline V CDR1 and CDR2: SEHNR, FQNEAQ (reference sequence). The CDR3 is 17 amino acids. The V end lost 5 bases, the J end lost 7 bases, and 27 bases lay between the germline ends. CDR3 region: CASSPLRQGLVLGEQYF. CDR3 nucleotide sequence: TGTGCCAGCAGCCCTCTACGTCAGGGCTTGGTCTTGGGTGAGCAGTACTTC.

The chain couples TRBV28 to TRBJ2-1; D is possibly TRBD2 (5 bases). The ends were cut back, 5 bases at V and 5 bases at J, with 13 bases in the middle. Germline V gene sequence: CDR1 MDHEN, CDR2 SYDVKM. This CDR3 region has 14 residues. Written as DNA, the CDR3 is TGTGCCAGCAGTATCGGAGGAACCGACAATGAGCAGTTCTTC. Translated, it gives CASSIGGTDNEQFF.

V usage is TRBV12-3 or TRBV12-4 and J usage is TRBJ1-1, with D hard to call. The V end was cut by 8 bases, the J end by 1 base, with 11 bases between. The CDR3 sequence is 13 residues long. CDR3 in amino acids: CASSTDENTEAFF. CDR3 nucleotide sequence: TGTGCCAGCTCCACAGATGAGAACACTGAAGCTTTCTTT.

The rearrangement links TRBV11-2 to TRBJ2-1; the match to TRBD2 covers 11 bases. Germline V gene lookup returns CDR1 SGHAT and CDR2 FQNNGV. The length of the CDR3 is 16 residues. V shed 5 bases and J 4 bases; nucleotides not matched to a gene: 7. CDR3 bases: TGTGCCAGCAGCACTAGACTAGCGGGAAAATACAATGAGCAGTTCTTC. Its protein is CASSTRLAGKYNEQFF.

The rearrangement joins TRBV19 to TRBJ1-2, with D perhaps TRBD1 (6 bases). In germline, CDR1 is LNHDA, CDR2 SQIVND (reference sequence). Trimming shortened V by 3 bases and J by 8 bases, and 10 bases separated the two germline ends. CDR3 length: 12 residues. The CDR3 sequence is CASSITGYGYTF. CDR3 nucleotides: TGTGCCAGTAGTATTACAGGGTACGGCTACACCTTC.

Comments on this clone: This sample also contains other DNA sequences that code for the same CDR3. The chain combines TRBV9 with TRBJ2-2; TRBD2 agrees at 16 bases. CDR3 size: 16 residues. The V gene end was trimmed by 4 bases and the J gene end by 5 bases; junction bases not matched to a gene: 2. Germline assignment: CDR1 SGDLS and CDR2 YYNGEE. The CDR3 DNA is TGTGCCAGCAGCCCGGGACTAGCGGGAGGGACCGGGGAGCTGTTTTTT. It encodes CASSPGLAGGTGELFF.

This clone was picked up a small number of times. The chain carries TRBV5-1 and TRBJ1-1; the D gene is possibly TRBD1 (5 bases). This CDR3 contains 14 residues. From germline, CDR1 is SGHRS and CDR2 YFSETQ. Between the trimmed V and J ends, which lost 3 bases and 7 bases, there was a span of 16 bases. For the CDR3, the DNA is TGCGCCAGCAGCTACACGGGGGTCCTTTATGAAGCTTTCTTT. Translated, it gives CASSYTGVLYEAFF.

CDR3 bases: TGTGCCGCTTATCCGGGACAGGATCGGTATGGCTACACCTTC. Its protein is CAAYPGQDRYGYTF. The chain is built from TRBV30 and TRBJ1-2, with TRBD1 matching 8 bases. Germline V CDR1 and CDR2: GTSNPN, SVGIG (reference sequence). J gave up 5 bases and V 8 bases, and 13 bases lay outside the gene matches. The CDR3 consists of 14 residues.

The chain uses TRBV13 and TRBJ2-5; 9 bases line up with TRBD2. The CDR3 length is 15 residues. Per the germline V gene, CDR1 is PRHDT and CDR2 is FYEKMQ (reference sequence). With 0 bases clipped from V and 1 base from J, the junction kept 0 bases outside the gene matches. The CDR3 nucleotides are TGTGCCAGCAGCTTAGGAGCGGGGGGCCAAGAGACCCAGTACTTC. It specifies CASSLGAGGQETQYF.

This clone was counted a few times. The CDR3 sequence: CASSPTSQAQETQYF. The CDR3 DNA is TGTGCCAGCAGCCCTACTAGCCAAGCACAAGAGACCCAGTACTTC. This chain uses TRBV3-1 (or the pseudogene TRBV3-2) with TRBJ2-5; weak D call: TRBD2 (6 bases). V was cut by 4 bases and J by 2 bases, with 14 bases left in between. Germline V gene lookup returns CDR1 LGHDT and CDR2 YNNKEL (reference sequence). The CDR3 runs 15 residues.

V and J are TRBV11-2 and TRBJ2-1, with a weak D call TRBD1 (7 bases). There are 18 residues in the CDR3. V lost 4 bases and J 7 bases, leaving 26 bases between the germline ends. Germline loops: CDR1 SGHAT, CDR2 FQNNGV. In DNA form, the CDR3 reads TGTGCCAGCAGCTGGACAGGACAATCAGCGGGCGTTTGGAATGAGCAGTTCTTC. Its protein is CASSWTGQSAGVWNEQFF.

The chain has TRBV9 and TRBJ2-7, with 11 bases that match TRBD2. The V and J ends lost 3 bases and 3 bases, in that order; junction bases with no gene match: 5. Germline-derived CDR1 and CDR2 are SGDLS and YYNGEE. The CDR3 spans 15 residues. The CDR3 DNA follows: TGTGCCAGCAGCGGCAAGACTAGCGGGAACTACGAGCAGTACTTC. Translating gives CASSGKTSGNYEQYF.